Given below is one T cell receptor (beta chain) in context. 13 Jbeta primers and 60 Vbeta primers were used for the PCR. The data were produced by immunoSEQ multiplex PCR, yet TCRdb's version contains in-frame clones alone and is incomplete. The sample table includes under 130,000 clones. The data are from a study of cytomegalovirus exposure and HLA in healthy donors. The CDR3 covers 14 residues. CDR1 is SEHNR and CDR2 is FQNEAQ in the germline V gene (reference sequence). The ends lost 5 bases at V and 4 bases at J; junction bases unmatched: 4. This TCR came from a man aged 50-59 years in good health and CMV-seronegative. V gene TRBV7-9 combines with J gene TRBJ1-2; 10 bases agree with TRBD1. The sequenced sample consisted of PBMCs. The CDR3 reads CASSPGDRGYGYTF. CDR3 nucleotides: TGTGCCAGCAGCCCTGGGGACAGGGGCTATGGCTACACCTTC.